The 20 T cell receptor beta chains in this list originate from one sample, sequenced in a study of neoadjuvant anti-PD-1 for oral cavity cancer. The method was immunoSEQ multiplex PCR; TCRdb's version includes in-frame clones alone and lacks a portion of them. Counted here are around 10,000 clones, around 60% occurring once; the ten biggest clones make up approximately 7.8%. Time point indicated: after neoadjuvant nivolumab, at surgical resection. The specimen was tumor tissue, collected after nivolumab (anti-PD-1) treatment. Receptors were obtained from a person between 35 and 79 years old with oral cavity squamous cell carcinoma.

The CDR3 region has the DNA TGTGCCAGCAGCCCCGGGACAGGGAGCACAGATACGCAGTATTTT. It is translated as CASSPGTGSTDTQYF. The V call is TRBV7-9, the J call TRBJ2-3, with 9 bases identical to TRBD1. Germline values: CDR1 SEHNR, CDR2 FQNEAQ (reference sequence). The CDR3 is 15 amino acids. The V segment lost 5 bases and the J segment 0 bases; nucleotides outside the gene matches: 3.

The J gene is TRBJ1-2, the V gene TRBV6-5; a possible D gene is TRBD1 (6 bases). CDR1 MNHEY and CDR2 SVGAGI come from the germline V gene. V lost 6 bases, J lost 6 bases, and 14 bases lay in between. The CDR3 sequence is 13 residues long. CDR3 DNA: TGTGCCAGCAGCCGCAACAGGGCCCATGGCTACACCTTC. It specifies CASSRNRAHGYTF.

This rearrangement joins TRBV12-5 to TRBJ1-2, with D possibly matching TRBD1 (5 bases). The CDR3 totals 13 residues. Per the germline V gene, CDR1 is LGHNT and CDR2 is FRNRAP. V lost 4 bases and J 4 bases, leaving 10 bases between the germline ends. CDR3 sequence reads: CASGSDSSYGYTF. CDR3 in DNA: TGTGCTAGTGGTTCCGACAGCAGCTATGGCTACACCTTC.

The chain is built from TRBV11-2 and TRBJ1-1, with 8 bases that match TRBD1. This CDR3 is built from 16 residues. In germline, CDR1 is SGHAT, CDR2 FQNNGV. Unmatched junction bases numbered 7, after V lost 4 bases and J lost 0 bases. The CDR3 sequence: CASSYGQGFMNTEAFF. CDR3 bases: TGTGCCAGCAGCTATGGACAGGGTTTCATGAACACTGAAGCTTTCTTT.

The chain joins TRBV5-1 to TRBJ1-6; D perhaps matches TRBD1 (5 bases). The CDR3 has 14 amino acids. In germline, CDR1 is SGHRS, CDR2 YFSETQ. Trimming shortened V by 2 bases and J by 3 bases, and 6 bases separated the two germline ends. The CDR3 region is CASSFDSYNSPLHF. CDR3 sequence (DNA): TGCGCCAGCAGCTTTGACAGCTATAATTCACCCCTCCACTTT. Looking up the rest from reference TRBV5-1 and TRBJ1-6 gives the full variable domain: KAGVTQTPRYLIKTRGQQVTLSCSPISGHRSVSWYQQTPGQGLQFLFEYFSETQRNKGNFPGRFSGRQFSNSRSEMNVSTLELGDSALYLCASSFDSYNSPLHFGNGTRLTVT.

CDR3 DNA: TGTGCCAGCAGCCGTTACTTCAATCAGCCCCAGCATTTT. Its protein product is CASSRYFNQPQHF. V is TRBV7-2 and J is TRBJ1-5; no clear D gene. V gave up 5 bases and J gave up 3 bases, with 8 bases separating them. The CDR3 runs 13 residues. In germline, CDR1 is SGHTA, CDR2 FQGNSA.

This clone was picked up a small number of times. The V call is TRBV2, the J call TRBJ2-1; D not resolved. This CDR3 has 15 amino acids. V gave up 0 bases and J gave up 3 bases, with 9 bases separating them. Germline values: CDR1 SNHLY, CDR2 FYNNEI. The CDR3 spells CASSEAGWVYNEQFF. DNA for the CDR3: TGTGCCAGCAGTGAAGCTGGGTGGGTCTACAATGAGCAGTTCTTC.

This clone was counted only a few times. The chain recombines TRBV5-6 with TRBJ2-1; D perhaps matches TRBD2 (7 bases). CDR1 is SGHDT, CDR2 YYEEEE, per germline. V lost 7 bases and J lost 5, with 16 bases in between. The CDR3 spans 14 residues. The CDR3 loop reads CASGGAGRHNEQFF. CDR3 sequence (DNA): TGTGCCAGCGGGGGGGCAGGACGCCACAATGAGCAGTTCTTC.

This clone has more than one count but fewer than ten. The gene calls are TRBV4-2 and TRBJ1-5; D is uncertain. CDR1 is LGHNA and CDR2 is YNFKEQ in the germline V gene. CDR3 length: 15 residues. The V gene lost 0 bases and the J gene lost 3 bases, with 9 bases spanning the gap. The CDR3 bases are TGTGCCAGCAGCCAAGATCCGGGCGACAATCAGCCCCAGCATTTT. This translates into CASSQDPGDNQPQHF.

J is TRBJ2-1 and V is TRBV6-6, with D perhaps TRBD1 or TRBD2 (5 bases each). Germline assignment: CDR1 MNHNY and CDR2 SVGAGI (reference sequence). Trimming took off 2 bases at V and 1 base at J, with 9 bases between the two ends. The length of the CDR3 is 15 residues. The CDR3 DNA reads as TGTGCCAGCAGTTACGGGGGAAGATCCTACAATGAGCAGTTCTTC. Protein: CASSYGGRSYNEQFF.

Of note for this clone: The CDR3 end shows no conserved phenylalanine or tryptophan, and so a read error is likely. The DNA is left out, because the CDR3 cannot be placed on it with certainty; the CDR3 is given as TCRdb lists it. The chain couples TRBV7-4 to TRBJ2-4; the table's TRBD2 call for D was not verified on the DNA. The CDR3 is made up of 14 amino acids, end residues included. Germline V CDR1 and CDR2: SGHVT, SQSDAQ. The chain's CDR3 is CASSLCPPRDSLCL.

In DNA, the CDR3 is TGTGCCAGCAGCCCTGGACTAGCTTCCTACAATGAGCAGTTCTTC. Residues: CASSPGLASYNEQFF. The chain is built from TRBV9 and TRBJ2-1, with 8 positions matching TRBD2. The CDR3 has 15 residues. The trim removed 4 bases at V and 1 base at J, leaving 4 bases unmatched. Germline V lookup: CDR1 SGDLS, CDR2 YYNGEE.

This sequence joins TRBV19 and TRBJ2-6, with TRBD2 identical over 7 bases. CDR1 and CDR2 from the germline V gene are LNHDA and SQIVND (reference sequence). V lost 5 bases to trimming and J lost 4 bases; unmatched junction nucleotides: 17. The CDR3 contains 19 residues. The CDR3 here is CASSPRGRVAGLGANVLTF. The CDR3 region has the DNA TGTGCCAGTAGTCCCCGCGGGAGAGTGGCAGGGTTGGGGGCCAACGTCCTGACTTTC.

The chain links TRBV6-5 to TRBJ1-2; unclear D gene. The CDR3 contains 14 residues. V was clipped by 5 bases and J by 0 bases, with 10 bases between them. Germline values: CDR1 MNHEY, CDR2 SVGAGI. This CDR3 reads CASSPPLPNYGYTF. The CDR3 DNA follows: TGTGCCAGCAGTCCCCCGCTGCCTAACTATGGCTACACCTTC.

The chain combines TRBV11-3 with TRBJ2-3; tentative D call: TRBD2 (6 bases). V lost 5 bases and J lost 6, with 15 bases in between. Germline V lookup: CDR1 SGHNT, CDR2 YENEEA. This CDR3 is 14 amino acids long. The chain's CDR3 is CASSPLGGSDTQYF. DNA of the CDR3: TGTGCCAGCAGCCCCCTAGGAGGGTCGGATACGCAGTATTTT.

The chain recombines TRBV5-1 with TRBJ1-1; D possibly corresponds to TRBD1 (6 bases). Germline V lookup: CDR1 SGHRS, CDR2 YFSETQ. The CDR3 totals 15 residues. V lost 6 bases and J lost 0, with 15 bases in between. The CDR3 DNA reads TGCGCCAGCAAAAGGGGGACTGGCATGAACACTGAAGCTTTCTTT. Translated: CASKRGTGMNTEAFF.

The chain joins TRBV29-1 to TRBJ2-7; D uncertain. V was trimmed by 4 bases and J by 1 base, leaving 14 bases between them. CDR3 length: 14 residues. From germline, CDR1 is SQVTM and CDR2 ANQGSEA. Here the CDR3 reads CSVAVTGISYEQYF. Here the CDR3 DNA reads TGCAGCGTTGCAGTCACCGGAATATCCTACGAGCAGTACTTC.

The chain couples TRBV5-1 to TRBJ2-3; D is uncertain. V shed 4 bases and J shed 1 base, with 13 bases lying between them. The CDR3 sequence is 15 residues long. Germline V gene sequence: CDR1 SGHRS, CDR2 YFSETQ. CDR3 in amino acids: CASSPLRPGTDTQYF. The DNA for the CDR3 is TGCGCCAGCAGCCCCTTGAGGCCGGGCACAGATACGCAGTATTTT.

The chain combines TRBV7-3 with TRBJ2-3; D uncertain. This CDR3 region has 13 residues. V was pared by 7 bases and J by 2 bases, with 10 bases between. Germline assignment: CDR1 SGHTA and CDR2 FQGTGA. CDR3 loop: CASTVVFTDTQYF. The DNA for the CDR3 is TGTGCCAGCACGGTTGTTTTCACAGATACGCAGTATTTT. Using reference TRBV7-3 and TRBJ2-3 for the parts outside the CDR3, the full variable domain is GAGVSQTPSNKVTEKGKYVELRCDPISGHTALYWYRQSLGQGPEFLIYFQGTGAADDSGLPNDRFFAVRPEGSVSTLKIQRTERGDSAVYLCASTVVFTDTQYFGPGTRLTVL.

The chain is built from TRBV6-5 and TRBJ1-2; D is ambiguous. V dropped 10 bases and J dropped 2 bases, with 14 bases sitting between them. CDR3 size: 13 residues. Per the germline V gene, CDR1 is MNHEY and CDR2 is SVGAGI. The CDR3 loop reads CATGRGNNYGYTF. For the CDR3, the DNA is TGTGCCACCGGGCGAGGGAACAACTATGGCTACACCTTC.